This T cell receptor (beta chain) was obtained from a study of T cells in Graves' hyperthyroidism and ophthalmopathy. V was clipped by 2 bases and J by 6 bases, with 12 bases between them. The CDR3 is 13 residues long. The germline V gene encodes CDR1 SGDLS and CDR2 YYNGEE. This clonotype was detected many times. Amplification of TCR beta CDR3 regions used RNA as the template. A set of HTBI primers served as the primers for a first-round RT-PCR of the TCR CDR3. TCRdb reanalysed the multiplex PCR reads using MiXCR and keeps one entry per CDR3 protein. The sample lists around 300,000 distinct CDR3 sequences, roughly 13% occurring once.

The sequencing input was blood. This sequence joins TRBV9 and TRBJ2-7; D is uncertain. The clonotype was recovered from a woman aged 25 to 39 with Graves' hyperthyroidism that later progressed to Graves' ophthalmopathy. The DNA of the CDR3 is TGTGCCAGCAGCGTCGGTACACTCGGCGAGCAGTACTTC. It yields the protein CASSVGTLGEQYF.